Sequencing of this T cell receptor beta chain was carried out in a study of vaccination and CD4 T cells after COVID-19. The Oncomine TCR Beta short-read assay sequenced DNA from cultured CD4+ T cells. One entry per CDR3 protein, called by TCRdb with MiXCR from the PCR reads. The profile shows fewer than 16,000 distinct CDR3 sequences, under 70% of them singletons. Study outcomes and limitations: It was observed that, in convalescent patients, a median about 83% of reactive clones arose only post-vaccination.

Remarks on this clonotype: The target antigen is unknown.

Germline CDR1 LNHDA, CDR2 SQIVND (reference sequence). V was trimmed by 6 bases and J by 4 bases, leaving 12 bases between them. The CDR3 extends over 13 amino acids. Treatment described: roughly ten-day PBMC culture with coronavirus spike peptide pools or control peptides (ViraFEST assay). The sample taken for sequencing was CD4+ T cells from blood, cultured in vitro. The clonotype comes from a human donor who had recovered from COVID-19. This chain links TRBV19 with TRBJ1-2; possible D gene TRBD1, 6 bases. The CDR3 loop is CASRKDRSYGYTF. CDR3 nucleotide sequence: TGTGCCAGTAGAAAGGACAGAAGCTATGGCTACACCTTC.